This passage covers 15 T cell receptor beta chains from one sample sequenced in a study of Tregs in tolerant kidney transplant recipients. The protocol was immunoSEQ multiplex PCR, while the TCRdb copy is restricted to in-frame clones and leaves out a portion. The data hold over 85,000 clones, with approximately 93% observed a single time. Sequencing used CD4+ T cells from blood, obtained before the transplant. The receptor set was obtained from a human donor who received a combined kidney and bone marrow transplant.

CDR3 loop: CASSLTSGRDYEQYF. The CDR3 region has the DNA TGTGCCAGCTCACTTACTAGCGGGCGAGACTACGAGCAGTACTTC. J is TRBJ2-7 and V is TRBV18; 9 nucleotides line up with TRBD2. Germline-derived CDR1 and CDR2 are KGHSH and LQKENI. This CDR3 is built from 15 residues. Unmatched junction bases numbered 7, after V lost 4 bases and J lost 3 bases.

The rearrangement links TRBV6-5 to TRBJ1-3; the D gene is possibly TRBD1 (6 bases). Trimming took off 2 bases at V and 3 bases at J, with 11 bases between the two ends. The germline V gene has CDR1 MNHEY and CDR2 SVGAGI. This CDR3 is 15 amino acids long. CDR3 nucleotides: TGTGCCAGCAGTTACGGAGCAGGGGATGGAAACACCATATATTTT. This sequence encodes CASSYGAGDGNTIYF.

As to this clone: In the same sample, other DNA sequences code for this CDR3. The chain is built from TRBV5-1 and TRBJ1-5; possible D gene TRBD1, 5 bases. Trimming left V 0 bases short and J 5 bases short, with 18 bases between. The germline V gene encodes CDR1 SGHRS and CDR2 YFSETQ. The CDR3 runs to 17 residues. The CDR3 loop is CASSLVVTTGPHQPQHF. The CDR3 nucleotides read TGCGCCAGCAGCTTGGTGGTAACCACAGGTCCCCATCAGCCCCAGCATTTT.

The genes are TRBV25-1 and TRBJ1-2; perhaps TRBD1 as D (6 bases). In germline, CDR1 is MGHDK, CDR2 SYGVNS. Trimming removed 7 bases at V and 5 bases at J, with 20 bases between. The CDR3 runs 15 residues. The CDR3 DNA reads TGTGCCAGCATTCCCTCGCCGCTGGACAGATATGGCTACACCTTC. Its translation is CASIPSPLDRYGYTF.

The V call is TRBV7-2, the J call TRBJ2-5; D gene ambiguous. CDR3 length: 14 residues. Per germline, CDR1 SGHTA and CDR2 FQGNSA. V lost 5 bases and J 0 bases, leaving 10 bases between the germline ends. The CDR3 reads CASSPPQHQETQYF. CDR3 sequence (DNA): TGTGCCAGCAGCCCTCCACAGCACCAAGAGACCCAGTACTTC.

This chain uses TRBV28 with TRBJ2-5; 7 positions agree with TRBD2. The germline V gene has CDR1 MDHEN and CDR2 SYDVKM. V lost 3 bases, J lost 5 bases, and 12 bases stayed unmatched. CDR3 length equals 16 residues. The CDR3 bases are TGTGCCAGCAGTTTTGGGGGTGGCGGGGGTTTTGAGACCCAGTACTTC. It yields the protein CASSFGGGGGFETQYF.

J is TRBJ2-3 and V is TRBV18; 8 nucleotides align to TRBD1. The CDR3 has 15 residues. Germline V gives CDR1 KGHSH, CDR2 LQKENI. V gave up 3 bases and J gave up 4 bases; unmatched junction bases: 6. This chain's CDR3 is CASSPRQGISDTQYF. In DNA, the CDR3 is TGTGCCAGCTCACCCCGACAGGGGATCTCAGATACGCAGTATTTT.

This chain links TRBV6-6 with TRBJ2-5; TRBD2 matches 10 bases. Germline V gene sequence: CDR1 MNHNY, CDR2 SVGAGI (reference sequence). The CDR3 runs to 14 residues. Trimming took 7 bases from V and 4 from J; bases not matched to a gene: 6. In DNA form, the CDR3 reads TGTGCCAGCACCACCAGACTAGCGGGAGAGACCCAGTACTTC. Translating gives CASTTRLAGETQYF.

This clone has only one observation. The chain is built from TRBV7-9 and TRBJ2-2; 11 bases are a match to TRBD2. In germline, CDR1 is SEHNR, CDR2 FQNEAQ (reference sequence). There are 16 residues in the CDR3. V was clipped by 5 bases and J by 5 bases; unmatched bases: 7. The CDR3 DNA follows: TGTGCCAGCAGCCACGGACTAGCGGGTCTGACCGGGGAGCTGTTTTTT. This translates into CASSHGLAGLTGELFF.

The chain carries TRBV5-4 and TRBJ2-1; TRBD2 matches 9 bases. The CDR3 loop spans 15 amino acids. The trim removed 7 bases at V and 4 bases at J, leaving 9 bases unmatched. Germline V lookup: CDR1 SGHNT, CDR2 YYREEE (reference sequence). The CDR3 loop is CASLRASGTYNEQFF. The CDR3 DNA reads TGTGCCAGCCTGCGGGCTAGCGGGACTTACAATGAGCAGTTCTTC.

The gene calls are TRBV6-5 and TRBJ1-2; tentative D call: TRBD1 (5 bases). The V and J ends lost 6 bases and 6 bases respectively, with 17 bases between them. Germline-derived CDR1 and CDR2 are MNHEY and SVGAGI. This CDR3 contains 14 residues. CDR3 nucleotides: TGTGCCAGCAGGCCGGGGGTCTCACTAAATGGCTACACCTTC. It specifies CASRPGVSLNGYTF.

The CDR3 region has the DNA TGTGCCAGCAGCTTTCAAGCCAGCGGGAGGGCCCTCGACGAGCAGTACTTC. Its protein product is CASSFQASGRALDEQYF. The V gene is TRBV7-9, the J gene TRBJ2-7; TRBD2 aligns across 10 bases. With V trimmed by 3 bases and J by 5 bases, 13 bases remained unmatched. The V gene's germline CDR1 is SEHNR and CDR2 FQNEAQ (reference sequence). The CDR3 consists of 17 residues.

The CDR3 sequence: CASSLGGPGTGELFF. CDR3 bases: TGTGCCAGCAGCTTAGGGGGGCCAGGAACCGGGGAGCTGTTTTTT. The chain joins TRBV7-9 to TRBJ2-2; tentatively, D is TRBD1 (6 bases). CDR1 is SEHNR and CDR2 is FQNEAQ in the germline V gene (reference sequence). Between the trimmed V and J ends, which lost 1 base and 5 bases, there was a span of 11 bases. The CDR3 loop spans 15 amino acids.

The V gene is TRBV5-1, the J gene TRBJ1-1; 9 bases agree with TRBD1. V lost 4 bases, J lost 11 bases, and 15 bases stayed unmatched. Germline V gives CDR1 SGHRS, CDR2 YFSETQ. There are 15 residues in the CDR3. CDR3 amino acids: CASSTSTGGGPWAFF. DNA for the CDR3: TGCGCCAGCAGCACATCGACAGGGGGAGGACCTTGGGCTTTCTTT. The variable domain in full, completed from reference TRBV5-1 and TRBJ1-1, reads KAGVTQTPRYLIKTRGQQVTLSCSPISGHRSVSWYQQTPGQGLQFLFEYFSETQRNKGNFPGRFSGRQFSNSRSEMNVSTLELGDSALYLCASSTSTGGGPWAFFGQGTRLTVV.

This chain uses TRBV19 with TRBJ2-3; D unresolved. This CDR3 contains 16 residues. V shed 3 bases and J shed 0 bases, with 13 bases lying between them. Germline assignment: CDR1 LNHDA and CDR2 SQIVND (reference sequence). CDR3 coding DNA: TGTGCCAGTAGTATTAACTCCGATACTAGCACAGATACGCAGTATTTT. This encodes CASSINSDTSTDTQYF. Full variable domain (rest looked up from reference TRBV19 and TRBJ2-3): DGGITQSPKYLFRKEGQNVTLSCEQNLNHDAMYWYRQDPGQGLRLIYYSQIVNDFQKGDIAEGYSVSREKKESFPLTVTSAQKNPTAFYLCASSINSDTSTDTQYFGPGTRLTVL.